Detailed here is one TCR beta chain. All the people who gave samples were healthy bone marrow donors. This entry comes from a study of cytomegalovirus exposure and HLA in healthy donors. 60 Vbeta and 13 Jbeta primers were used in PCR. Some clones are missing from TCRdb's copy, which holds only in-frame ones; the method was immunoSEQ multiplex PCR. The sample holds about 52,000 clones, around 72% seen once. Sequencing used PBMCs. This sequence originates from a man aged 18 to 30 in good health and CMV-seronegative.

CDR3 nucleotide sequence: TGTGCCAGCAGTTTCCGGGAGACCCAGTACTTC. Translating it yields CASSFRETQYF. The V and J genes are TRBV27 and TRBJ2-5, with D uncertain. CDR1 is MNHEY, CDR2 SMNVEV, per germline (reference sequence). The V and J ends lost 3 bases and 5 bases respectively, with 4 bases between them. There are 11 residues in the CDR3.